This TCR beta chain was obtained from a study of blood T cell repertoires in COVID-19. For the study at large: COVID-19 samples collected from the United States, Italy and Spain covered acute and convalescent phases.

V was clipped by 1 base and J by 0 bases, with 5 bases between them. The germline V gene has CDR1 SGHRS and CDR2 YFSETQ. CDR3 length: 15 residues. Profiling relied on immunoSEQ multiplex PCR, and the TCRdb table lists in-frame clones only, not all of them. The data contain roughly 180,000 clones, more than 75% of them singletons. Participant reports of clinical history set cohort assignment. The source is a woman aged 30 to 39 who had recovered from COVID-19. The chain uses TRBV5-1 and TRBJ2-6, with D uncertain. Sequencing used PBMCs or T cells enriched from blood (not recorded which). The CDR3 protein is CASSLRPSGANVLTF. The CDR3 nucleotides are TGCGCCAGCAGCTTGCGTCCCTCTGGGGCCAACGTCCTGACTTTC. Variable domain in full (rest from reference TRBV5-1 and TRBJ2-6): KAGVTQTPRYLIKTRGQQVTLSCSPISGHRSVSWYQQTPGQGLQFLFEYFSETQRNKGNFPGRFSGRQFSNSRSEMNVSTLELGDSALYLCASSLRPSGANVLTFGAGSRLTVL.